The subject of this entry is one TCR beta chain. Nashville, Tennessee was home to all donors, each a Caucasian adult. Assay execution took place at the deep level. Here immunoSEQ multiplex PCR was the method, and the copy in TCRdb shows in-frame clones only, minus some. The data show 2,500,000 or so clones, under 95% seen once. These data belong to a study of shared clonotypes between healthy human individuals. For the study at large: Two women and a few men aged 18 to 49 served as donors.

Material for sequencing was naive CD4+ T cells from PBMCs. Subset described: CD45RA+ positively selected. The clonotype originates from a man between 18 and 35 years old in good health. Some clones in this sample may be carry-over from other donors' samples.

CDR3 loop: CASSPDSATDTQYF. The CDR3 nucleotides read TGTGCCAGCTCACCGGACAGCGCCACAGATACGCAGTATTTT. The chain recombines TRBV18 with TRBJ2-3; a possible D gene is TRBD1 (6 bases). This CDR3 comprises 14 residues. The germline V and J ends were trimmed by 3 bases and 2 bases, with 9 bases remaining between them. CDR1 is KGHSH and CDR2 is LQKENI in the germline V gene.